This T cell receptor (beta chain) was found in a study of metastatic and nonmetastatic thyroid tumors. On the study more broadly: Repertoires of blood and of tissue (tumor or nodule) from malignant and benign thyroid patients were compared.

All patients reached thyroid surgery having received no treatment beforehand. Using MiXCR, TCRdb re-called clones from the PCR reads. In the table there are approximately 30,000 clones, roughly 15% of which are singletons. There are 13 residues in the CDR3. Looked up from germline, CDR1 is MNHNS and CDR2 is SASEGT. V was shortened by 11 bases and J by 1 base, with 14 bases between the two germline ends. This clone rates as medium-sized (0.01 to 0.1%). The sample taken for sequencing was blood. The sequence was collected from a male donor with papillary thyroid cancer or a benign thyroid nodule (not recorded which). Some clones in this sample may be carry-over from other donors' samples. The chain uses TRBV6-1 and TRBJ1-1; unclear D gene. DNA of the CDR3: TGTGCCTTGATTGACACCCGGAACACTGAAGCTTTCTTT. Its translation: CALIDTRNTEAFF.